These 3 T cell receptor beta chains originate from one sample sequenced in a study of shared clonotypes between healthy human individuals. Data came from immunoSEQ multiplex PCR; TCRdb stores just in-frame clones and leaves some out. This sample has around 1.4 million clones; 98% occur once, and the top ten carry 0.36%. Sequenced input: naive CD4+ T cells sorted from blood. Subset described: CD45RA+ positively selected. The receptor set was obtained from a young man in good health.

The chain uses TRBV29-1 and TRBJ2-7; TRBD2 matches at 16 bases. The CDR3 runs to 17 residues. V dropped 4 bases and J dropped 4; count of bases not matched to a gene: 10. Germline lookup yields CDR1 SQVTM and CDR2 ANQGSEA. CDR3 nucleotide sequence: TGCAGCGTTGGGGGGACTAGCGGGAGGGCCTCAAGGTACGAGCAGTACTTC. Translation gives CSVGGTSGRASRYEQYF.

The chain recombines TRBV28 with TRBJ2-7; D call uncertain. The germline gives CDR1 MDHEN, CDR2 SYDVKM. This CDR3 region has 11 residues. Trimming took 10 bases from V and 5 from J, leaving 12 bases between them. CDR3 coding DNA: TGTGCCACCGGTGAGAAAGACGAGCAGTACTTC. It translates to CATGEKDEQYF.

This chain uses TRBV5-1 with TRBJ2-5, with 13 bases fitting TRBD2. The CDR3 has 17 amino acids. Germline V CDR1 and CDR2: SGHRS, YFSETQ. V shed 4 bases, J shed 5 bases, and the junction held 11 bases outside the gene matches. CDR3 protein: CASSGTSGTYRGETQYF. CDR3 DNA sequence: TGCGCCAGCAGCGGGACTAGCGGGACCTACCGGGGGGAGACCCAGTACTTC.